These 18 T cell receptor beta chains were sequenced from one sample in a study of blood T cells in healthy people across ages. The authors ran a second PCR of about 7 to 11 cycles using a sample-barcoded 5' primer and a J-beta primer mix. TCRdb independently ran MiXCR on the 5' RACE reads; one entry per CDR3 protein. Of about 1.7 million distinct CDR3 sequences in the sample, roughly 28% were seen once. Sequenced input: blood. Receptor source: a woman in her twenties or thirties in good health.

This clonotype has ten or more counts. The genes are TRBV5-1 and TRBJ2-1; D unresolved. Trimming left V 1 base short and J 5 bases short, with 16 bases between. The germline CDR1 and CDR2 sequences are SGHRS and YFSETQ. The CDR3 is made up of 16 amino acids. The CDR3 spells CASSLPSLANNNEQFF. The DNA of the CDR3 is TGCGCCAGCAGCTTGCCAAGCCTCGCGAACAACAATGAGCAGTTCTTC.

The chain couples TRBV12-5 to TRBJ2-6; tentative D call: TRBD1 (6 bases). Germline V CDR1 and CDR2: LGHNT, FRNRAP. V lost 5 bases, J lost 0 bases, and 11 bases lay in between. The CDR3 covers 16 residues. CDR3 in amino acids: CASGADRTSGANVLTF. CDR3 DNA sequence: TGTGCTAGTGGTGCCGACAGGACCTCTGGGGCCAACGTCCTGACTTTC.

This sequence joins TRBV7-6 and TRBJ2-7, with a tentative D call TRBD1 (6 bases). Germline CDR1 SGHVS, CDR2 FNYEAQ. Trimming left V 1 base short and J 6 bases short, with 13 bases between. The CDR3 sequence is 14 residues long. CDR3 sequence (DNA): TGTGCCAGCAGCTTAGGACAGGTATTATCCGAGCAGTACTTC. It specifies CASSLGQVLSEQYF. Full variable domain (remainder filled in from reference TRBV7-6 and TRBJ2-7): GAGVSQSPRYKVTKRGQDVALRCDPISGHVSLYWYRQALGQGPEFLTYFNYEAQQDKSGLPNDRFSAERPEGSISTLTIQRTEQRDSAMYRCASSLGQVLSEQYFGPGTRLTVT.

Concerning this clonotype: Mismatch with germline at one junction end may stem from a read error. The chain joins TRBV5-1 to TRBJ2-5; perhaps TRBD1 as D (6 bases). Looked up from germline, CDR1 is SGHRS and CDR2 is YFSETQ. CDR3 length: 13 amino acids. Written as DNA, the CDR3 is TGCGCCAGCAGCTTCAGACAGGAAGAGACCCGGTACTTC. Its translation: CASSFRQEETRYF. The full variable domain, its missing parts supplied by reference TRBV5-1 and TRBJ2-5, is KAGVTQTPRYLIKTRGQQVTLSCSPISGHRSVSWYQQTPGQGLQFLFEYFSETQRNKGNFPGRFSGRQFSNSRSEMNVSTLELGDSALYLCASSFRQEETRYFGPGTRLLVL.

The genes are TRBV15 and TRBJ2-1; D gene uncertain. The CDR3 runs to 13 residues. Per germline, CDR1 LNHNV and CDR2 YYDKDF (reference sequence). V shed 1 base and J shed 12 bases, with 13 bases lying between them. This CDR3 reads CATSRVSDESQFF. CDR3 nucleotide sequence: TGTGCCACCAGCAGAGTCTCGGACGAATCGCAGTTCTTC.

This clonotype was seen repeatedly, ten times or more. The chain employs TRBV12-3 or TRBV12-4 and TRBJ1-5; D not certain. CDR3 size: 12 residues. V gave up 3 bases and J gave up 7 bases, with 7 bases separating them. The CDR3 protein is CASSFSRQPQHF. CDR3 in DNA: TGTGCCAGCAGTTTTTCTAGACAGCCCCAGCATTTT.

The rearrangement joins TRBV27 to TRBJ2-7; 8 bases fit TRBD2. The CDR3 runs to 15 residues. The germline CDR1 and CDR2 sequences are MNHEY and SMNVEV (reference sequence). Trimming took 6 bases from V and 4 from J; bases not matched to a gene: 11. As DNA, the CDR3 is TGTGCCAGCAGCGCCGGGAGGGGGAGGTGGTACGAGCAGTACTTC. Translation: CASSAGRGRWYEQYF.

Comment on this clonotype: This could be a read error, since a much larger clone is one nucleotide away. V and J are TRBV18 and TRBJ2-7; D is unclear. CDR1 and CDR2 from the germline V gene are KGHSH and LQKENI. The CDR3 is 12 amino acids. V was shortened by 2 bases and J by 4 bases, with 6 bases between the two germline ends. For the CDR3, the DNA is TGTGCCAGCTCACCAGCCGAATACGAGCAGTACTTC. This gives the protein CASSPAEYEQYF.

In regard to this clonotype: A read error may produce the germline difference seen at one junction end. The chain links TRBV12-3 or TRBV12-4 to TRBJ1-5; D not certain. CDR3 length: 12 amino acids. The CDR3 loop reads CVSSPLDQPQHF. CDR3 in DNA: TGTGTCAGCAGTCCCCTCGATCAGCCCCAGCATTTT.

CDR3 region: CAWSVLMGDYGYTF. CDR3 sequence (DNA): TGTGCCTGGAGTGTACTAATGGGGGACTATGGCTACACCTTC. The chain uses TRBV30 and TRBJ1-2, with D tentatively TRBD1 (5 bases). CDR3 length: 14 residues. V was cut by 0 bases and J by 3 bases, with 11 bases left in between. The germline gives CDR1 GTSNPN, CDR2 SVGIG (reference sequence).

This clonotype came up many times. The rearrangement uses TRBV9 and TRBJ2-1; D perhaps matches TRBD1 (5 bases). The ends were cut back, 0 bases at V and 2 bases at J, with 9 bases in the middle. The CDR3 length is 15 residues. Germline V gene data show CDR1 as SGDLS and CDR2 as YYNGEE. CDR3 sequence reads: CASSVEQVPYNEQFF. DNA for the CDR3: TGTGCCAGCAGCGTAGAACAGGTTCCCTACAATGAGCAGTTCTTC.

The chain combines TRBV12-3 or TRBV12-4 with TRBJ2-1; no reliable D call. The V and J ends lost 1 base and 2 bases respectively, with 12 bases between them. The CDR3 runs to 16 residues. CDR3 nucleotides: TGTGCCAGCAGTTTAGTGGGCTCGAATCCCTACAATGAGCAGTTCTTC. Its protein is CASSLVGSNPYNEQFF.

The chain is built from TRBV3-1 and TRBJ1-4, with a weak D call TRBD1 (5 bases). From germline, CDR1 is LGHDT and CDR2 YNNKEL (reference sequence). The CDR3 is made up of 16 amino acids. Trimming pared 0 bases from V and 0 bases from J, leaving 8 bases between. The CDR3 coding sequence is TGTGCCAGCAGCCAAGACAGGGTATCAACTAATGAAAAACTGTTTTTT. Translation: CASSQDRVSTNEKLFF.

J is TRBJ1-1 and V is TRBV7-2; D remains unclear. The germline gives CDR1 SGHTA, CDR2 FQGNSA. This CDR3 contains 11 residues. The V end lost 7 bases, the J end lost 6 bases, and 9 bases lay between the germline ends. Here the CDR3 reads CASKHNAEAFF. CDR3 nucleotides: TGTGCCAGCAAACACAACGCTGAAGCTTTCTTT.

As regards this clonotype: Just one base apart from a much larger clone, this may be a read error. The chain carries TRBV5-5 and TRBJ2-5, with D perhaps TRBD2 (5 bases). Germline loops: CDR1 SGHKS, CDR2 YYEKEE (reference sequence). The CDR3 has 15 residues. The CDR3 DNA sequence: TGTGCCAGCAGCTTAAGTACCGGGAACCAAGGGACCCAGTACTTC. This gives the protein CASSLSTGNQGTQYF. Full variable domain (outside the CDR3, taken from reference TRBV5-5 and TRBJ2-5): DAGVTQSPTHLIKTRGQQVTLRCSPISGHKSVSWYQQVLGQGPQFIFQYYEKEERGRGNFPDRFSARQFPNYSSELNVNALLLGDSALYLCASSLSTGNQGTQYFGPGTRLLVL.

This clonotype was observed at least ten times. The chain joins TRBV12-3 or TRBV12-4 to TRBJ2-1; D tentatively reads TRBD1 or TRBD2 (7 bases each). The CDR3 totals 16 residues. V shed 5 bases and J shed 1 base, with 15 bases lying between them. CDR3 region: CASSPRQGGSYNEQFF. The DNA of the CDR3 is TGTGCCAGCAGTCCGAGACAGGGAGGGTCCTACAATGAGCAGTTCTTC.

The chain couples TRBV20-1 to TRBJ2-1; TRBD2 might be the D (5 bases). The CDR3 runs 13 residues. Looked up from germline, CDR1 is DFQATT and CDR2 is SNEGSKA (reference sequence). Trimming left V 5 bases short and J 2 bases short, with 10 bases between. The CDR3 loop reads CSAETGTYNEQFF. The CDR3 DNA reads as TGCAGTGCTGAGACGGGGACCTACAATGAGCAGTTCTTC.

This chain joins TRBV2 and TRBJ1-5; 7 nucleotides align to TRBD1. J gave up 3 bases and V 8 bases, and 13 bases lay outside the gene matches. Germline V gene data show CDR1 as SNHLY and CDR2 as FYNNEI. This CDR3 is built from 16 residues. The CDR3 DNA sequence: TGTGCCAGCCGATTAGCCCTGGGACAGACCAATCAGCCCCAGCATTTT. Translation: CASRLALGQTNQPQHF.